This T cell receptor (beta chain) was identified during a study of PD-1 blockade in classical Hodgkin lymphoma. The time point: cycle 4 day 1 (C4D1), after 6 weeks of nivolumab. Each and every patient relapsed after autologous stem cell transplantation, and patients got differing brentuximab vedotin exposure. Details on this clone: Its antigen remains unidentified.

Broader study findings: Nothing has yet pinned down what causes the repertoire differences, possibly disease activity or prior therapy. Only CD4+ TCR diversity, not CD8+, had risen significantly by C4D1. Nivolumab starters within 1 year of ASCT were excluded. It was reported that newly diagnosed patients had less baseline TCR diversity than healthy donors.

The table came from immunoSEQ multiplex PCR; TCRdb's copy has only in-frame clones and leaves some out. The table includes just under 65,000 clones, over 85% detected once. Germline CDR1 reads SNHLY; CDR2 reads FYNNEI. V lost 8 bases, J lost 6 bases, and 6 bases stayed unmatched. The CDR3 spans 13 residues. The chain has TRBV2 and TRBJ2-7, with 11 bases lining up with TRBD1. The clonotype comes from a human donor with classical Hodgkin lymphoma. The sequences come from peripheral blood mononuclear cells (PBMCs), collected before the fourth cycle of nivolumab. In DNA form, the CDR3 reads TGTGCCAGCGTTGGGACAGGGGGTTTCGAGCAGTACTTC. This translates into CASVGTGGFEQYF.